These 30 T cell receptor beta chains were sequenced from one sample in a study of blood T cell repertoires in COVID-19. Libraries were prepared by immunoSEQ multiplex PCR; TCRdb keeps only in-frame clonotypes and omits some of them. The data show over 300,000 clones, approximately 84% seen once. The sample comprised PBMCs or T cells enriched from blood (not recorded which). The receptors shown here come from a woman between 18 and 30 years old who had recovered from COVID-19.

This chain joins TRBV13 and TRBJ1-1, with D maybe TRBD1 (5 bases). CDR3 length: 14 amino acids. V was cut by 0 bases and J by 5 bases, with 10 bases left in between. Germline V lookup: CDR1 PRHDT, CDR2 FYEKMQ (reference sequence). The CDR3 DNA is TGTGCCAGCAGCTTAGGGAGGCGGGGGACTGAAGCTTTCTTT. It translates to CASSLGRRGTEAFF.

CDR3 region: CASSLEEIYTEAFF. Here the CDR3 DNA reads TGTGCCAGCAGCTTAGAGGAGATTTACACTGAAGCTTTCTTT. The chain carries TRBV11-1 and TRBJ1-1; D gene ambiguous. V was shortened by 1 base and J by 3 bases, with 9 bases between the two germline ends. The CDR3 runs 14 residues. Looked up from germline, CDR1 is SGHAT and CDR2 is FQDESV (reference sequence).

The J gene is TRBJ1-1, the V gene TRBV3-1 (or the pseudogene TRBV3-2); no clear D. CDR3 length: 13 residues. In germline, CDR1 is LGHDT, CDR2 YNNKEL (reference sequence). Trimming took 4 bases from V and 6 from J, leaving 12 bases between them. CDR3 nucleotides: TGTGCCAGCAGCCCCCTTAAGAGGGCTGAAGCTTTCTTT. This encodes CASSPLKRAEAFF.

V is TRBV12-3 or TRBV12-4 and J is TRBJ1-4, with D hard to call. CDR3 length: 13 residues. Trimming shortened V by 3 bases and J by 7 bases, and 9 bases separated the two germline ends. The CDR3 protein is CASSLGGSEKLFF. As DNA, the CDR3 is TGTGCCAGCAGTTTGGGAGGGAGTGAAAAACTGTTTTTT.

V usage is TRBV19 and J usage is TRBJ2-7; maybe TRBD1 (8 bases). Trimming left V 3 bases short and J 2 bases short, with 17 bases between. The CDR3 sequence is 16 residues long. Germline V gene sequence: CDR1 LNHDA, CDR2 SQIVND (reference sequence). CDR3 nucleotide sequence: TGTGCCAGTAGTATGCTCGGGGGGACAGGTCCCTACGAGCAGTACTTC. This sequence encodes CASSMLGGTGPYEQYF.

The chain is built from TRBV19 and TRBJ1-5; TRBD1 might be the D (5 bases). The CDR3 loop spans 13 amino acids. Trimming removed 6 bases from V and 7 bases from J, with 13 bases in between. CDR1 is LNHDA, CDR2 SQIVND, per germline (reference sequence). For the CDR3, the DNA is TGTGCCAGTAGCCGTGCAGGGAACCAGCCCCAGCATTTT. Protein product: CASSRAGNQPQHF.

V usage is TRBV28 and J usage is TRBJ2-7; TRBD1 agrees at 9 bases. Germline V gene sequence: CDR1 MDHEN, CDR2 SYDVKM. The CDR3 loop spans 14 amino acids. Unmatched junction bases numbered 13, after V lost 9 bases and J lost 7 bases. CDR3 region: CASRRDRELGEQYF. The CDR3 bases are TGTGCCAGTCGGCGGGACAGGGAATTGGGGGAGCAGTACTTC.

The rearrangement joins TRBV12-3 or TRBV12-4 to TRBJ1-1; D is ambiguous. V lost 6 bases, J lost 4 bases, and 12 bases lay in between. This CDR3 is 13 amino acids long. Here the CDR3 DNA reads TGTGCCAGCAGCTCGAGGGTGAGCACTGAAGCTTTCTTT. It codes for CASSSRVSTEAFF.

This chain connects TRBV2 to TRBJ2-5; 13 bases are shared with TRBD2. Germline CDR1 is SNHLY and CDR2 is FYNNEI. The CDR3 spans 16 residues. After removal of 6 bases from V and 7 bases from J, the junction contained 11 bases not matched to a gene. The CDR3 spells CASRGGLAGDRRTQYF. The CDR3, as DNA: TGTGCCAGCAGGGGTGGACTAGCGGGAGATCGCAGGACCCAGTACTTC.

The CDR3 DNA is TGTGCCAGCAGTTTACTCGGTATCTCTAATGAAAAACTGTTTTTT. Amino acids: CASSLLGISNEKLFF. The rearrangement uses TRBV27 and TRBJ1-4; D unclear. Germline V CDR1 and CDR2: MNHEY, SMNVEV (reference sequence). The CDR3 is made up of 15 amino acids. Trimming pared 2 bases from V and 3 bases from J, leaving 10 bases between.

The rearrangement uses TRBV6-1 and TRBJ2-7; the match to TRBD2 covers 7 bases. The CDR3 runs to 16 residues. V shed 2 bases, J shed 1 base, and the junction held 8 bases outside the gene matches. CDR1 and CDR2 from the germline V gene are MNHNS and SASEGT. The CDR3 DNA follows: TGTGCCAGCAGTGAATTGATCGGGGGGAAATCCTACGAGCAGTACTTC. Amino acids: CASSELIGGKSYEQYF.

The V call is TRBV13, the J call TRBJ1-2; the D gene is possibly TRBD1 (5 bases). This CDR3 has 15 residues. Trimming pared 1 base from V and 7 bases from J, leaving 16 bases between. Germline V lookup: CDR1 PRHDT, CDR2 FYEKMQ (reference sequence). CDR3 bases: TGTGCCAGCAGCTTAGAAAGGCGGGGGTATGGTGGCTACACCTTC. It encodes CASSLERRGYGGYTF.

The V call is TRBV7-3, the J call TRBJ2-1; 8 bases align to TRBD2. From germline, CDR1 is SGHTA and CDR2 FQGTGA. The CDR3 has 18 amino acids. Trimming took 1 base from V and 2 from J; bases not matched to a gene: 10. CDR3 nucleotides: TGTGCCAGCAGCTTAAGAAAACAGGGACTAGGAACCTACAATGAGCAGTTCTTC. Encoded protein: CASSLRKQGLGTYNEQFF.

This clone was counted once. The chain recombines TRBV19 with TRBJ1-5, with TRBD1 as a possible D gene (5 bases). The CDR3 extends over 14 amino acids. With 6 bases removed from V and 9 bases from J, the gap between germline ends came to 18 bases. The germline V gene has CDR1 LNHDA and CDR2 SQIVND (reference sequence). The CDR3 nucleotides are TGTGCCAGTAGCACCGGGGGTTATGGGGGGCCCCAGCATTTT. It translates to CASSTGGYGGPQHF. Supplemented by reference TRBV19 and TRBJ1-5, the full variable domain reads DGGITQSPKYLFRKEGQNVTLSCEQNLNHDAMYWYRQDPGQGLRLIYYSQIVNDFQKGDIAEGYSVSREKKESFPLTVTSAQKNPTAFYLCASSTGGYGGPQHFGDGTRLSIL.

J is TRBJ1-3 and V is TRBV6-5, with a tentative D call TRBD1 (6 bases). V was trimmed by 6 bases and J by 0 bases, leaving 12 bases between them. The CDR3 contains 15 residues. Germline V gene lookup returns CDR1 MNHEY and CDR2 SVGAGI. CDR3 protein: CASRDSQSSGNTIYF. CDR3 nucleotides: TGTGCCAGCAGGGACAGCCAGAGCTCTGGAAACACCATATATTTT.

The chain is built from TRBV14 and TRBJ1-4; D might be TRBD1 (6 bases). CDR1 and CDR2 (germline): SGHDN, FVKESK. The V end lost 4 bases, the J end lost 10 bases, and 19 bases lay between the germline ends. CDR3 length equals 15 residues. The CDR3 nucleotides read TGTGCCAGCAGCCCAAGCTGGGCAGGGGAAGGAAAACTGTTTTTT. Its protein is CASSPSWAGEGKLFF.

The gene calls are TRBV14 and TRBJ1-1; D is possibly TRBD1 (5 bases). Trimming left V 10 bases short and J 4 bases short, with 16 bases between. Germline V CDR1 and CDR2: SGHDN, FVKESK. This CDR3 comprises 13 residues. As DNA, the CDR3 is TGTGCCACCCTGGGGGGGGACCTCACTGAAGCTTTCTTT. Translating it yields CATLGGDLTEAFF.

The chain has TRBV5-6 and TRBJ2-1; no definite D call. Looked up from germline, CDR1 is SGHDT and CDR2 is YYEEEE. The CDR3 spans 12 residues. The V end lost 5 bases, the J end lost 5 bases, and 8 bases lay between the germline ends. DNA for the CDR3: TGTGCCAGCAGATTTCAGAACAATGAGCAGTTCTTC. Amino acids: CASRFQNNEQFF.

V and J are TRBV7-3 and TRBJ2-2; D remains ambiguous. Germline V gene lookup returns CDR1 SGHTA and CDR2 FQGTGA. Trimming cost V 6 bases and J 2 bases, with 10 bases left between them. This CDR3 has 14 residues. This chain's CDR3 is CASRWQANTGELFF. Written as DNA, the CDR3 is TGTGCCAGCAGGTGGCAGGCTAACACCGGGGAGCTGTTTTTT.

The chain is built from TRBV6-5 and TRBJ1-2; D is perhaps TRBD1 (5 bases). The germline gives CDR1 MNHEY, CDR2 SVGAGI. V lost 7 bases, J lost 4 bases, and 13 bases lay in between. The CDR3 has 13 amino acids. The CDR3 region has the DNA TGTGCCAGCACCTTAGACAGTCCCTATGGCTACACCTTC. This codes for CASTLDSPYGYTF.

The gene calls are TRBV5-4 and TRBJ2-5, with TRBD2 as a possible D gene (5 bases). This CDR3 comprises 13 residues. Germline V gene sequence: CDR1 SGHNT, CDR2 YYREEE (reference sequence). V was cut by 5 bases and J by 3 bases, with 11 bases left in between. The CDR3 DNA reads TGTGCCAGCAGTCCGGACTGGGAAGAGACCCAGTACTTC. Encoded protein: CASSPDWEETQYF.

This chain uses TRBV3-1 (or the pseudogene TRBV3-2) with TRBJ1-1; 9 nucleotides align to TRBD1. J was trimmed by 7 bases and V by 4 bases; bases with no gene match: 13. The CDR3 runs to 16 residues. Germline V gene data show CDR1 as LGHDT and CDR2 as YNNKEL (reference sequence). CDR3 sequence reads: CASSPLPGQGNHEAFF. Written as DNA, the CDR3 is TGTGCCAGCAGCCCGTTACCGGGACAGGGCAACCATGAAGCTTTCTTT.

This clone has just one count. The rearrangement joins TRBV7-3 to TRBJ2-4, with TRBD2 identical over 12 bases. V was clipped by 1 base and J by 8 bases; unmatched bases: 6. Germline CDR1 is SGHTA and CDR2 is FQGTGA. The CDR3 runs to 16 residues. The CDR3 loop reads CASSLRLAGGADIQYF. The CDR3 coding sequence is TGTGCCAGCAGCTTAAGGCTAGCGGGAGGGGCGGACATTCAGTACTTC.

The chain couples TRBV6-5 to TRBJ1-1; tentatively, D is TRBD1 (6 bases). V was clipped by 4 bases and J by 1 base, with 16 bases between them. The CDR3 is 16 amino acids. Germline V gives CDR1 MNHEY, CDR2 SVGAGI. The CDR3, as DNA: TGTGCCAGCAGTTGGGGGGGCAGTGGAGGGAACACTGAAGCTTTCTTT. Translated: CASSWGGSGGNTEAFF.

V usage is TRBV11-2 and J usage is TRBJ1-1, with TRBD1 identical over 9 bases. This CDR3 is built from 13 residues. Germline CDR1 is SGHAT and CDR2 is FQNNGV. Trimming took 5 bases from V and 4 from J; bases not matched to a gene: 2. This CDR3 is CASSRQGGTEAFF. The CDR3 region has the DNA TGTGCCAGCAGCCGACAGGGGGGCACTGAAGCTTTCTTT.

The V and J genes are TRBV9 and TRBJ1-2; no clear D. Germline assignment: CDR1 SGDLS and CDR2 YYNGEE. V lost 0 bases and J 0 bases, leaving 9 bases between the germline ends. CDR3 length: 15 residues. DNA for the CDR3: TGTGCCAGCAGCGTAGAAGCGTCCGCTAACTATGGCTACACCTTC. This encodes CASSVEASANYGYTF.

This clone has just one count. The CDR3 DNA reads TGTGCCAGCAGTTTCACAGGGGGTGGGGACACTGAAGCTTTCTTT. The encoded protein is CASSFTGGGDTEAFF. V is TRBV7-3 and J is TRBJ1-1, with TRBD1 matching 8 bases. The trim removed 6 bases at V and 3 bases at J, leaving 9 bases unmatched. This CDR3 has 15 residues. The V gene's germline CDR1 is SGHTA and CDR2 FQGTGA.

This chain connects TRBV7-9 to TRBJ1-3; 8 positions agree with TRBD1. The CDR3 has 16 amino acids. Per the germline V gene, CDR1 is SEHNR and CDR2 is FQNEAQ (reference sequence). Germline trimming cut 5 bases from V and 4 bases from J; bases unmatched to any gene: 10. CDR3 nucleotide sequence: TGTGCCAGCAGCAAAGACGGACAGGGTAACGGAAACACCATATATTTT. It is translated as CASSKDGQGNGNTIYF.

CDR3 coding DNA: TGTGCCAGCAGCTTAGAAACCGGTTTCAATCAGCCCCAGCATTTT. As protein: CASSLETGFNQPQHF. The chain uses TRBV7-2 and TRBJ1-5; D gene uncertain. The germline V gene encodes CDR1 SGHTA and CDR2 FQGNSA. The CDR3 loop spans 15 amino acids. The germline V and J ends were trimmed by 1 base and 3 bases, with 10 bases remaining between them.

The chain recombines TRBV4-1 with TRBJ2-1; possibly TRBD2 for D (5 bases). The V gene lost 1 base and the J gene lost 12 bases, with 16 bases spanning the gap. Germline V gives CDR1 MGHRA, CDR2 YSYEKL. This CDR3 region has 14 residues. For the CDR3, the DNA is TGCGCCAGCAGCCAAGGGAATATAAGGACTTGGCAGTTCTTC. Its protein is CASSQGNIRTWQFF.